The subject of this entry is one T cell receptor (beta chain). The antigen is unknown. This specimen belongs to a study of beta chain features in type 1 diabetes. Study-level background: Examination spanned fewer than 140,000,000 sorted cells from all samples. Study-level findings and limits: Moderate yet significant TCRB CDR3 shortening was seen in Type 1 diabetes patients in all four CD4+ subsets. Patients with type 1 diabetes carried fewer insertions and had more deletions at their VDJ junctions.

The germline V gene encodes CDR1 LNHNV and CDR2 YYDKDF (reference sequence). V shed 5 bases and J shed 7 bases, with 21 bases lying between them. The CDR3 is made up of 16 amino acids. Reverse transcribing all isolated RNA meant expressed TCRB transcripts were sequenced. Sequencing used immunoSEQ multiplex PCR; TCRdb keeps in-frame clones, though not all of them. The table shows around 40,000 clones, with around 64% occurring only once. Sequenced: Tregs from blood. The J gene is TRBJ2-1, the V gene TRBV15; TRBD1 might be the D (7 bases). This clonotype was sampled from a woman younger than 45 in good health. The CDR3 is CATSPLAGGRLNEQFF. The CDR3 coding sequence is TGTGCCACCAGCCCCCTCGCAGGGGGGCGCCTAAATGAGCAGTTCTTC.